This TCR beta chain appears in the sequencing data of a study of identical twins. Trimming pared 0 bases from V and 1 base from J, leaving 6 bases between. CDR3 length: 13 amino acids. CDR1 DFQATT and CDR2 SNEGSKA come from the germline V gene (reference sequence). cDNA molecules carried unique molecular identifiers, and template switching added a universal primer site. TCRdb called the 5' RACE reads again in MiXCR, with one record for every CDR3 protein. The data contain 310,000 or so distinct CDR3 sequences, 8.5% to 9.5% of them singletons. These data were likewise used in another study, on yellow fever vaccine responses in identical twins.

The sample taken for sequencing was CD8+ T cells sorted from blood. This chain uses TRBV20-1 with TRBJ2-5; no reliable D call. This clonotype was sampled from a woman in her late teens or twenties in good health. CDR3 residues: CSARDRVQETQYF. In DNA form, the CDR3 reads TGCAGTGCTAGAGATCGAGTCCAAGAGACCCAGTACTTC.